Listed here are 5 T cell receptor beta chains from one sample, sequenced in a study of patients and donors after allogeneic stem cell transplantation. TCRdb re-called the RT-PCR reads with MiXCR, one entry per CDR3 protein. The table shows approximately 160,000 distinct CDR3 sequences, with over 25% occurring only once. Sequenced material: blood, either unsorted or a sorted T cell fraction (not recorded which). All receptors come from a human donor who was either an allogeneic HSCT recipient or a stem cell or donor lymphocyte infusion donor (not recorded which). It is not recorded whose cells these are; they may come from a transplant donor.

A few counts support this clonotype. The CDR3 DNA reads TGTGCCAGCTCTCTCGGACTGCCTCCCTTGCAGACCCAGTACTTC. Translation: CASSLGLPPLQTQYF. The rearrangement links TRBV18 to TRBJ2-5; D is perhaps TRBD2 (5 bases). Germline loops: CDR1 KGHSH, CDR2 LQKENI. Trimming removed 6 bases at V and 6 bases at J, with 20 bases between. CDR3 length equals 15 residues.

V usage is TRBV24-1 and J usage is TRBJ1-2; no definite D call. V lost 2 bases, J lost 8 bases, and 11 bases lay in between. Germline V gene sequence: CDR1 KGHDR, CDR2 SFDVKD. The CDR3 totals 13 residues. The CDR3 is CATSDSGEDGYTF. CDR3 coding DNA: TGTGCCACCAGTGATTCCGGGGAAGACGGCTACACCTTC.

This chain's CDR3 is CASSYGGLYEQYF. For the CDR3, the DNA is TGTGCCAGCAGTTACGGGGGCCTCTACGAGCAGTACTTC. V gene TRBV6-5 combines with J gene TRBJ2-7; D is perhaps TRBD1 (6 bases). Trimming stripped 2 bases from V and 3 bases from J, with 8 bases between. From germline, CDR1 is MNHEY and CDR2 SVGAGI. This CDR3 region has 13 residues.

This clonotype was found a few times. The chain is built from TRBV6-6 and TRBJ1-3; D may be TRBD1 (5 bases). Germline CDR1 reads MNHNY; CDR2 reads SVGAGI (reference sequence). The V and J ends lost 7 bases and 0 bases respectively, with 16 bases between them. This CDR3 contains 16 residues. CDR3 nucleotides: TGTGCCAGCACGCGAAAGACAGCTCGCTCTGGAAACACCATATATTTT. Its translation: CASTRKTARSGNTIYF.

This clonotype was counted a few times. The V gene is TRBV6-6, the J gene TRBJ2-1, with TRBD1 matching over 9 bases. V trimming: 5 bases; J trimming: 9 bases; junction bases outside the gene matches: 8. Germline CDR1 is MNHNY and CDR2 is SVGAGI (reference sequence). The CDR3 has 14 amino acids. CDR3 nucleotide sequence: TGTGCCAGCAGTGCGGCGACAGGGGGGATTGAGCAGTTCTTC. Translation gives CASSAATGGIEQFF.